The 13 T cell receptor beta chains in this list originate from one sample, sequenced in a study of T cells in Graves' hyperthyroidism and ophthalmopathy. Authors of the study amplified TCR beta CDR3 regions from RNA transcripts. First-round RT-PCR with HTBI primers amplified the TCR CDR3 region. TCRdb reprocessed the multiplex PCR reads with MiXCR, giving one entry per CDR3 protein. The profile shows about 640,000 distinct CDR3 sequences, over 40% of them singletons. The sequenced material came from peripheral blood or thyroid tissue (not recorded which). The source is an adult man with Graves' disease, either hyperthyroidism or ophthalmopathy (not recorded which).

CDR3 sequence: CSASKGGPTDTQYF. CDR3 coding DNA: TGCAGTGCTAGCAAAGGAGGGCCCACAGATACGCAGTATTTT. V and J are TRBV20-1 and TRBJ2-3; D perhaps matches TRBD2 (6 bases). Germline CDR1 reads DFQATT; CDR2 reads SNEGSKA (reference sequence). V dropped 3 bases and J dropped 2 bases, with 12 bases sitting between them. This CDR3 has 14 residues.

V gene TRBV7-8 combines with J gene TRBJ1-6, with 8 positions matching TRBD1. The CDR3 consists of 15 residues. Germline V CDR1 and CDR2: SGHVS, FQNEAQ. Unmatched junction bases numbered 8, after V lost 5 bases and J lost 8 bases. The CDR3 DNA reads TGTGCCAGCAGCCAGCCCGGGACAGGTTATTCACCCCTCCACTTT. Translating gives CASSQPGTGYSPLHF.

Comments on this clonotype: This clone may be a read error of a much larger clone one base away. The chain uses TRBV7-8 and TRBJ1-2, with TRBD1 matching 7 bases. The germline V gene has CDR1 SGHVS and CDR2 FQNEAQ. V dropped 0 bases and J dropped 4; count of bases not matched to a gene: 5. This CDR3 contains 15 residues. In DNA, the CDR3 is TGTGCCAGCAGCTTAGCAGGGGGCTGGGGCTATGGCTACACCTTC. Protein: CASSLAGGWGYGYTF.

This clonotype occurred a few times. V gene TRBV12-3 or TRBV12-4 combines with J gene TRBJ2-6; 7 positions agree with TRBD1. V trimming: 5 bases; J trimming: 3 bases; junction bases outside the gene matches: 1. The CDR3 spans 14 residues. This CDR3 is CASSRTGGANVLTF. For the CDR3, the DNA is TGTGCCAGCAGTCGGACAGGTGGGGCCAACGTCCTGACTTTC.

The rearrangement uses TRBV29-1 and TRBJ1-1; tentatively, D is TRBD1 (6 bases). The CDR3 consists of 16 residues. The germline gives CDR1 SQVTM, CDR2 ANQGSEA. Trimming shortened V by 4 bases and J by 0 bases, and 18 bases separated the two germline ends. The CDR3 nucleotides are TGCAGCGTTGGGGGGGGCGGGGGTCTTATGAACACTGAAGCTTTCTTT. Amino acid sequence: CSVGGGGGLMNTEAFF.

Here the CDR3 reads CASSDDSYYGYTF. The CDR3 DNA reads as TGTGCCAGCAGCGACGACAGCTACTATGGCTACACCTTC. This sequence joins TRBV7-9 and TRBJ1-2, with D perhaps matching TRBD1 (5 bases). CDR3 length: 13 residues. The V end was cut by 5 bases, the J end by 3 bases, with 10 bases between. In germline, CDR1 is SEHNR, CDR2 FQNEAQ (reference sequence).

This clonotype has at least ten counts. The rearrangement joins TRBV7-8 to TRBJ1-6; D is unresolved. The CDR3 spans 14 residues. The germline V and J ends were trimmed by 1 base and 6 bases, with 7 bases remaining between them. CDR1 is SGHVS, CDR2 FQNEAQ, per germline. CDR3 region: CASSLGRANSPLHF. Here the CDR3 DNA reads TGTGCCAGCAGCTTAGGAAGGGCTAATTCACCCCTCCACTTT.

The genes are TRBV7-9 and TRBJ1-5; D is possibly TRBD1 (5 bases). Trimming cost V 8 bases and J 3 bases, with 17 bases left between them. Looked up from germline, CDR1 is SEHNR and CDR2 is FQNEAQ (reference sequence). CDR3 length equals 15 residues. The CDR3 sequence is CASSAQDSDNQPQHF. In nucleotides, the CDR3 is TGTGCCAGCTCAGCCCAAGACAGCGACAATCAGCCCCAGCATTTT. Complete variable domain (other parts from reference TRBV7-9 and TRBJ1-5): DTGVSQNPRHKITKRGQNVTFRCDPISEHNRLYWYRQTLGQGPEFLTYFQNEAQLEKSRLLSDRFSAERPKGSFSTLEIQRTEQGDSAMYLCASSAQDSDNQPQHFGDGTRLSIL.

A remark on this clonotype: The junction departs from the called germline gene at one end, perhaps through a read error. The chain uses TRBV5-1 and TRBJ1-3, with D uncertain. This CDR3 region has 14 residues. The germline gives CDR1 SGHRS, CDR2 YFSETQ. In nucleotides, the CDR3 is TGTGCCAGCAGTGCGGACGTAGGAGGAAACACCATATATTTT. Translation: CASSADVGGNTIYF.

This CDR3 is CASSSRDRGLSNQPQHF. Written as DNA, the CDR3 is TGTGCCAGCAGTTCCCGGGACAGGGGATTGAGCAATCAGCCCCAGCATTTT. The rearrangement uses TRBV7-2 and TRBJ1-5, with 10 bases matching TRBD1. Unmatched junction bases numbered 9, after V lost 6 bases and J lost 1 base. The CDR3 sequence is 17 residues long. Germline lookup yields CDR1 SGHTA and CDR2 FQGNSA. The variable domain in full, with the rest retrieved from reference TRBV7-2 and TRBJ1-5, is GAGVSQSPSNKVTEKGKDVELRCDPISGHTALYWYRQSLGQGLEFLIYFQGNSAPDKSGLPSDRFSAERTGGSVSTLTIQRTQQEDSAVYLCASSSRDRGLSNQPQHFGDGTRLSIL.

Details on this clonotype: Being one base from a much bigger clone, this may be a read error. The chain links TRBV27 to TRBJ1-1; D not certain. The CDR3 is 13 residues long. Germline V lookup: CDR1 MNHEY, CDR2 SMNVEV (reference sequence). The V gene lost 8 bases and the J gene lost 1 base, with 11 bases spanning the gap. This CDR3 is CASGIQRNTEAFF. The CDR3, as DNA: TGTGCCAGCGGAATACAGCGGAACACTGAAGCTTTCTTT.

On this clonotype: At one end, the junction sequence differs from germline, possibly due to a read error. The rearrangement links TRBV2 to TRBJ2-7; no clear D gene. CDR3 length equals 15 residues. Per the germline V gene, CDR1 is SNHLY and CDR2 is FYNNEI. Written as DNA, the CDR3 is TGTGCCACCAGTGATTTTGCCAGGATCTCCTACGAGCAGTACTTC. This sequence encodes CATSDFARISYEQYF.

This clonotype was detected only a few times. V usage is TRBV11-3 and J usage is TRBJ1-3; 7 bases are shared with TRBD1. Germline CDR1 and CDR2: SGHNT and YENEEA. The CDR3 has 16 residues. The V segment lost 7 bases and the J segment 4 bases; nucleotides outside the gene matches: 13. CDR3 sequence: CASTQRGRGNGNTIYF. The CDR3 bases are TGTGCCAGCACCCAAAGGGGCAGGGGGAACGGAAACACCATATATTTT.